This T cell receptor beta chain appears in the sequencing data of a study of shared clonotypes between healthy human individuals. Study-wide findings and caveats: Several donors held about 5% of naive CD4 clonotypes in common.

All donors qualified as healthy HIV-negative adults and had experienced no recent acute infections or vaccinations. Every donor was a Caucasian adult from Nashville, Tennessee. CDR1 is MDHEN, CDR2 SYDVKM, per germline. The CDR3 consists of 13 residues. V was clipped by 5 bases and J by 1 base, with 8 bases between them. On this clone: Its matching antigen is unknown. The same CDR3 arises from other DNA sequences in this sample as well.

Evenly divided among several immunoSEQ plates was the genomic DNA of each subset. The table came from immunoSEQ multiplex PCR; TCRdb's copy has only in-frame clones and leaves some out. Counted here are approximately 1,000,000 clones, approximately 80% occurring once; the ten biggest clones make up roughly 0.9%. The specimen was memory CD4+ T cells from PBMCs. Indicated subset: CD45RA-negative fraction. The receptor was derived from a young man in good health. Some clones in this sample may be carry-over from other donors' samples. The rearrangement joins TRBV28 to TRBJ1-2; D is possibly TRBD1 (5 bases). DNA of the CDR3: TGTGCCAGCAGTCCGGGGGTTAACTATGGCTACACCTTC. It yields the protein CASSPGVNYGYTF.